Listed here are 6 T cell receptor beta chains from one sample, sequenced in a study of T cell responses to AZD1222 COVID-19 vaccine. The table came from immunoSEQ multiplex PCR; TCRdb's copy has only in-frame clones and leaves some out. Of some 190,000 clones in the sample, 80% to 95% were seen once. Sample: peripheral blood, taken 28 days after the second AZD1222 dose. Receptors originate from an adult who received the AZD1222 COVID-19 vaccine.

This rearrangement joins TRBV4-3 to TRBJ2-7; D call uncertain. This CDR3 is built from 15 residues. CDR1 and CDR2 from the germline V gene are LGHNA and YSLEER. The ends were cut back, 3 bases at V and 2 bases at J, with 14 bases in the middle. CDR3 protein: CASSQGLSQTYEQYF. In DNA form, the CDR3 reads TGCGCCAGCAGCCAGGGATTAAGCCAGACCTACGAGCAGTACTTC.

The CDR3 protein is CASRAEWELADTQYF. The CDR3 bases are TGTGCCAGCAGGGCGGAGTGGGAGCTGGCAGATACGCAGTATTTT. This rearrangement joins TRBV6-4 to TRBJ2-3; TRBD2 might be the D (5 bases). V was cut by 6 bases and J by 4 bases, with 17 bases left in between. Looked up from germline, CDR1 is MRHNA and CDR2 is SNTAGT. The CDR3 extends over 15 amino acids.

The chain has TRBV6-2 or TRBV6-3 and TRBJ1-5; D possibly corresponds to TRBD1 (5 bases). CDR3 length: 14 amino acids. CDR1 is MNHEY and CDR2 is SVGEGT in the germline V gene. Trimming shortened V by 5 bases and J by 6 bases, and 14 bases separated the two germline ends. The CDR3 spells CASSPNPDSQPQHF. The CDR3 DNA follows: TGTGCCAGCAGTCCCAATCCAGACAGTCAGCCCCAGCATTTT.

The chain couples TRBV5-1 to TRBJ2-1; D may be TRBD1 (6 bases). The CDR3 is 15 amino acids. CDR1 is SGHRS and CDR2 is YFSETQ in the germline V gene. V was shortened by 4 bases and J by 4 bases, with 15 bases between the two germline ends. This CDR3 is CASSEVGGHYNEQFF. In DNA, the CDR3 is TGCGCCAGCAGCGAAGTAGGGGGACATTACAATGAGCAGTTCTTC.

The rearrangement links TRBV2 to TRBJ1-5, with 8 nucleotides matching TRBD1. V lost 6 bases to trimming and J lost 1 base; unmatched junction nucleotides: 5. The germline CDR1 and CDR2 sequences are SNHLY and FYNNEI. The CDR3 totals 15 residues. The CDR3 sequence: CASSGQGTSNQPQHF. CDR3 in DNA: TGTGCCAGCAGCGGACAGGGTACCAGCAATCAGCCCCAGCATTTT.

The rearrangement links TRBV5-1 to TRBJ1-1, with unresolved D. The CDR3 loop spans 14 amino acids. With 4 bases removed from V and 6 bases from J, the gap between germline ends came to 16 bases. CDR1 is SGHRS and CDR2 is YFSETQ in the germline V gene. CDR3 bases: TGCGCCAGCAGCAGCGACTGGGGTAAACCTGAAGCTTTCTTT. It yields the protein CASSSDWGKPEAFF. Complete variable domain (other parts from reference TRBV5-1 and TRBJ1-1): KAGVTQTPRYLIKTRGQQVTLSCSPISGHRSVSWYQQTPGQGLQFLFEYFSETQRNKGNFPGRFSGRQFSNSRSEMNVSTLELGDSALYLCASSSDWGKPEAFFGQGTRLTVV.